The 27 T cell receptor beta chains given below trace back to one sample, sequenced in a study of blood T cells in healthy people across ages. Combining a sample-barcoded 5' primer with a J-beta primer mix, a second PCR ran for about 6 to 12 cycles. TCRdb redid the calling of the 5' RACE reads with MiXCR, one entry per CDR3 protein. Of 1.5 million to 2 million distinct CDR3 sequences listed, 25% to 30% are singletons. The sample taken for sequencing was blood. Receptors originate from a woman aged 30 to 39 in good health.

The chain joins TRBV20-1 to TRBJ1-1; 7 bases align to TRBD1. J lost 7 bases, V lost 7 bases, and 15 bases had no gene match. The CDR3 sequence is 14 residues long. Per germline, CDR1 DFQATT and CDR2 SNEGSKA (reference sequence). The CDR3 reads CSVRTDREQVEAFF. CDR3 bases: TGCAGTGTAAGGACTGACAGGGAACAAGTTGAAGCTTTCTTT.

The chain carries TRBV27 and TRBJ2-4; 10 bases fit TRBD1. V lost 10 bases to trimming and J lost 2 bases; unmatched junction nucleotides: 8. The CDR3 spans 15 residues. Per germline, CDR1 MNHEY and CDR2 SMNVEV (reference sequence). The CDR3, as DNA: TGTGCCACCAGGAGGACAGGGGGGTCCAAAAACATTCAGTACTTC. Its protein product is CATRRTGGSKNIQYF.

This clonotype showed up just a few times. The rearrangement uses TRBV28 and TRBJ2-3; D is unclear. The germline CDR1 and CDR2 sequences are MDHEN and SYDVKM. The CDR3 has 12 amino acids. V was pared by 5 bases and J by 10 bases, with 13 bases between. The CDR3, as DNA: TGTGCCAGCAGTAGGTCGCTAGTGTCGCAGTATTTT. Its translation: CASSRSLVSQYF.

This clonotype appeared many times. V is TRBV9 and J is TRBJ2-5; 7 bases map to TRBD2. Germline V gene data show CDR1 as SGDLS and CDR2 as YYNGEE. Trimming removed 4 bases from V and 4 bases from J; junction bases left unmatched: 7. CDR3 length: 14 residues. In nucleotides, the CDR3 is TGTGCCAGCAGCACCCCCGGGACTATAGAGACCCAGTACTTC. Its protein is CASSTPGTIETQYF.

This chain links TRBV14 with TRBJ2-1; D not resolved. Germline CDR1 and CDR2: SGHDN and FVKESK. The V end lost 0 bases, the J end lost 6 bases, and 9 bases lay between the germline ends. This CDR3 comprises 14 residues. The CDR3 DNA reads TGTGCCAGCAGCCAAGACTTGATCCTCAATGAGCAGTTCTTC. Translation gives CASSQDLILNEQFF.

This sequence joins TRBV2 and TRBJ1-1, with D uncertain. V lost 3 bases, J lost 1 base, and 9 bases lay in between. Per germline, CDR1 SNHLY and CDR2 FYNNEI. The CDR3 runs 14 residues. CDR3 residues: CASSDRIGNTEAFF. For the CDR3, the DNA is TGTGCCAGCAGTGACCGGATTGGGAACACTGAAGCTTTCTTT.

This clonotype has only a few counts. A junction boundary mismatches the germline segment, possibly from a read error. The chain uses TRBV6-2 or TRBV6-3 and TRBJ2-3; TRBD2 is a possible D gene (5 bases). The CDR3 has 16 amino acids. Germline loops: CDR1 MNHEY, CDR2 SVGEGT. CDR3 in amino acids: CASSSITSTSRDTQYF. DNA for the CDR3: TGTGCCAGCAGTTCCATTACTAGTACAAGCAGAGATACGCAGTATTTT.

This clonotype appeared many times. V gene TRBV20-1 combines with J gene TRBJ2-1; 11 nucleotides line up with TRBD2. V lost 6 bases and J lost 4; bases outside the gene matches: 5. This CDR3 spans 14 amino acids. Germline V lookup: CDR1 DFQATT, CDR2 SNEGSKA (reference sequence). The CDR3 reads CSAPTSGMYNEQFF. CDR3 in DNA: TGCAGTGCCCCGACTAGCGGGATGTACAATGAGCAGTTCTTC.

This clonotype appeared a few times. In DNA form, the CDR3 reads TGTGCCAGCAGTACTTGGGGTATCGAGCAGTACTTC. As protein: CASSTWGIEQYF. V usage is TRBV3-1 and J usage is TRBJ2-7; D gene uncertain. V was shortened by 6 bases and J by 6 bases, with 12 bases between the two germline ends. CDR1 is LGHDT and CDR2 is YNNKEL in the germline V gene (reference sequence). The CDR3 runs 12 residues.

The CDR3 loop reads CASSDSTGGEGYTF. CDR3 sequence (DNA): TGTGCCAGCAGTGACTCGACCGGGGGTGAAGGCTACACCTTC. V gene TRBV6-4 combines with J gene TRBJ1-2, with D tentatively TRBD1 (5 bases). Looked up from germline, CDR1 is MRHNA and CDR2 is SNTAGT. CDR3 length equals 14 residues. V gave up 0 bases and J gave up 8 bases, with 13 bases separating them.

In its sample, this clonotype was seen a few times. The V and J genes are TRBV20-1 and TRBJ2-5; TRBD2 matches 7 bases. CDR1 is DFQATT and CDR2 is SNEGSKA in the germline V gene (reference sequence). Trimming at V came to 0 bases and at J to 5 bases, leaving 15 bases not matched to a gene. This CDR3 region has 17 residues. The CDR3 loop is CSARDSLRGSGQETQYF. Here the CDR3 DNA reads TGCAGTGCTAGAGATTCACTTCGGGGTAGCGGGCAGGAGACCCAGTACTTC.

Regarding this clonotype: A much larger clonotype is one base distant, so this may be a read error. This chain links TRBV12-3 or TRBV12-4 with TRBJ2-1; D is perhaps TRBD1 (6 bases). The CDR3 runs to 15 residues. The CDR3 coding sequence is TGTGCCAGCAGTCCACCAGGGGTTAGGGGAAATGGGCAGTTCTTC. Translating gives CASSPPGVRGNGQFF.

The table lists this clonotype with a few counts. DNA of the CDR3: TGTGCCTGGAGCTGGGCAGGGAACACTGAAGCTTTCTTT. The encoded protein is CAWSWAGNTEAFF. This sequence joins TRBV30 and TRBJ1-1; D is unclear. Germline V gene data show CDR1 as GTSNPN and CDR2 as SVGIG (reference sequence). Trimming shortened V by 3 bases and J by 1 base, and 9 bases separated the two germline ends. CDR3 length: 13 residues.

The chain has TRBV12-3 or TRBV12-4 and TRBJ2-6; 12 bases are shared with TRBD2. V shed 6 bases and J 2 bases; nucleotides not matched to a gene: 5. The CDR3 spans 17 residues. CDR3 loop: CASRKTSGGPGANVLTF. The DNA of the CDR3 is TGTGCCAGCAGGAAAACTAGCGGGGGGCCTGGGGCCAACGTCCTGACTTTC.

Ten or more counts support this clonotype. The chain carries TRBV28 and TRBJ1-5; possible D gene TRBD1, 5 bases. The V end lost 6 bases, the J end lost 0 bases, and 15 bases lay between the germline ends. The CDR3 has 16 amino acids. Germline V gene data show CDR1 as MDHEN and CDR2 as SYDVKM. CDR3 DNA: TGTGCCAGCAGCCCAAGTGGCAGGGATAGCAATCAGCCCCAGCATTTT. As protein: CASSPSGRDSNQPQHF.

Worth noting for this clonotype: Just one base apart from a much larger clone, this may be a read error. Because the CDR3 is missing its conserved closing phenylalanine or tryptophan, this is likely a read error. V and J are TRBV20-1 and TRBJ2-5; TRBD2 matches at 9 bases. The trim removed 2 bases at V and 3 bases at J, leaving 4 bases unmatched. This CDR3 spans 14 amino acids. Germline V gene data show CDR1 as DFQATT and CDR2 as SNEGSKA (reference sequence). Here the CDR3 reads CSARYVAGEETQYC. The CDR3, as DNA: TGCAGTGCTAGATACGTAGCGGGAGAAGAGACCCAGTACTGC.

The CDR3: CASSALESTGNEKLFF. The DNA for the CDR3 is TGTGCCAGCAGCGCCCTCGAGTCCACGGGGAATGAAAAACTGTTTTTT. V and J are TRBV9 and TRBJ1-4; D is undetermined. The CDR3 is 16 residues long. Germline assignment: CDR1 SGDLS and CDR2 YYNGEE. Trimming shortened V by 3 bases and J by 5 bases, and 17 bases separated the two germline ends.

This clonotype was picked up one time. The chain couples TRBV2 to TRBJ2-5, with D tentatively TRBD2 (6 bases). V lost 4 bases to trimming and J lost 9 bases, with 9 bases between them. Germline assignment: CDR1 SNHLY and CDR2 FYNNEI. The CDR3 is made up of 11 amino acids. CDR3 bases: TGTGCCAGCAGTGTCGGGGAGGCCCAGTACTTC. This sequence encodes CASSVGEAQYF.

The chain uses TRBV6-6 and TRBJ1-5; D gene unclear. V lost 0 bases to trimming and J lost 3 bases, with 12 bases between them. The CDR3 totals 16 residues. Per germline, CDR1 MNHNY and CDR2 SVGAGI (reference sequence). The CDR3 DNA reads TGTGCCAGCAGTTACTCCCGAGACCTCCTCAATCAGCCCCAGCATTTT. Encoded protein: CASSYSRDLLNQPQHF.

The chain uses TRBV12-3 or TRBV12-4 and TRBJ2-4; 9 nucleotides align to TRBD2. The CDR3 contains 16 residues. The V gene end was trimmed by 7 bases and the J gene end by 13 bases; junction bases not matched to a gene: 20. The chain's CDR3 is CASNFKRLAEANEQYF. As DNA, the CDR3 is TGTGCCAGCAACTTCAAGAGACTAGCGGAGGCCAATGAGCAGTACTTC.

The chain combines TRBV7-2 with TRBJ1-5, with 8 bases identical to TRBD1. The CDR3 has 16 amino acids. In germline, CDR1 is SGHTA, CDR2 FQGNSA. The V segment lost 1 base and the J segment 7 bases; nucleotides outside the gene matches: 9. The CDR3 sequence is CASSLESTGARQPQHF. The CDR3 coding sequence is TGTGCCAGCAGCTTAGAATCGACAGGGGCGAGACAGCCCCAGCATTTT.

The table lists this clonotype with a few counts. The chain carries TRBV7-2 and TRBJ2-5; 7 nucleotides match TRBD1. Germline V lookup: CDR1 SGHTA, CDR2 FQGNSA. V lost 4 bases and J lost 3; bases outside the gene matches: 8. The CDR3 sequence is 15 residues long. The CDR3: CASSSQGTEKETQYF. DNA of the CDR3: TGTGCCAGCAGCTCTCAGGGGACAGAGAAAGAGACCCAGTACTTC.

The chain combines TRBV6-1 with TRBJ2-1; D ambiguous. The CDR3 length is 12 residues. Germline V gene lookup returns CDR1 MNHNS and CDR2 SASEGT. The V gene lost 6 bases and the J gene lost 8 bases, with 11 bases spanning the gap. CDR3 loop: CASSKKGYEQFF. In DNA form, the CDR3 reads TGTGCCAGCAGCAAAAAAGGGTATGAGCAGTTCTTC.

This clonotype was seen only a few times. The chain combines TRBV15 with TRBJ2-1; TRBD1 or TRBD2 may be the D gene (5 bases each). Trimming shortened V by 0 bases and J by 1 base, and 13 bases separated the two germline ends. This CDR3 region has 17 residues. Germline V gene lookup returns CDR1 LNHNV and CDR2 YYDKDF (reference sequence). CDR3 amino acids: CATSRDLDEGSYNEQFF. For the CDR3, the DNA is TGTGCCACCAGCAGAGATCTTGATGAGGGGTCCTACAATGAGCAGTTCTTC.

The table lists this clonotype with a few counts. The chain employs TRBV11-2 and TRBJ2-5, with unresolved D. From germline, CDR1 is SGHAT and CDR2 FQNNGV. Trimming stripped 1 base from V and 2 bases from J, with 14 bases between. The CDR3 has 16 residues. The chain's CDR3 is CASSLGSSGSQETQYF. Here the CDR3 DNA reads TGTGCCAGCAGCTTAGGTAGCTCCGGGTCTCAAGAGACCCAGTACTTC.

This clonotype was picked up a small number of times. The chain uses TRBV20-1 and TRBJ2-4; D call uncertain. Germline-derived CDR1 and CDR2 are DFQATT and SNEGSKA (reference sequence). V dropped 2 bases and J dropped 5 bases, with 7 bases sitting between them. The CDR3 is 12 amino acids. The CDR3 here is CSARLPQNIQYF. The CDR3 DNA is TGCAGTGCTAGATTGCCCCAAAACATTCAGTACTTC.

The chain joins TRBV9 to TRBJ2-1; the D gene could be TRBD1 or TRBD2 (6 bases each). The CDR3 has 14 residues. Trimming pared 3 bases from V and 8 bases from J, leaving 15 bases between. Germline CDR1 SGDLS, CDR2 YYNGEE. CDR3 nucleotides: TGTGCCAGCAGCGCCCCTGGGGGGCGGGATGAGCAGTTCTTC. It is translated as CASSAPGGRDEQFF.